The clone carrying this T cell receptor beta chain came up a few times. The patients chosen for sequencing had shown expansion of CD8+CD57+ cells (detected by flow cytometry). Acquired aplastic anemia of severe grade affected all patients. This sample stems from a study of CD8+CD57+ T cells in acquired aplastic anemia. Study in general: An average of 3.2 ug of DNA was obtained from sorted CD4+ and CD8+ cells.

The CDR3 covers 16 residues. Trimming took 1 base from V and 1 from J, leaving 15 bases between them. Germline values: CDR1 SGHRS, CDR2 YFSETQ. It was genomic DNA that served as the template for profiling TCR beta VDJ and CDR3. TCRdb reprocessed the reads with MiXCR, giving one entry per CDR3 protein. The sample includes 450,000 to 550,000 distinct CDR3 sequences, 25% to 40% of them seen just once. This chain joins TRBV5-1 and TRBJ2-7; weak D call: TRBD2 (5 bases). Sequencing was performed on sorted CD4+, CD8+, or CD8+CD57+ T cells (not recorded which) from PBMCs. The sequence derives from a human donor with aplastic anemia. CDR3 in DNA: TGCGCCAGCAGCTTGTTTACAGCTGACTATTCCTACGAGCAGTACTTC. It yields the protein CASSLFTADYSYEQYF.